Shown below are 10 T cell receptor beta chains from a single sample sequenced in a study of blood T cells in healthy people across ages. Primed by a sample-barcoded 5' primer and a J-beta primer mix, a second PCR proceeded for roughly 7 to 11 cycles. MiXCR, applied by TCRdb to the 5' RACE reads, yields one record per CDR3 protein. The table shows about 570,000 distinct CDR3 sequences, with about 25% occurring only once. The data were also submitted as part of a second study, on T cells of mothers and their children.

What was sequenced was blood. These receptors all stem from a boy younger than 10 in good health.

The rearrangement links TRBV29-1 to TRBJ2-1; TRBD2 agrees at 14 bases. The V gene's germline CDR1 is SQVTM and CDR2 ANQGSEA. The length of the CDR3 is 14 residues. Unmatched junction bases numbered 5, after V lost 4 bases and J lost 9 bases. This CDR3 is CSVGTSGRIGEQFF. For the CDR3, the DNA is TGCAGCGTTGGGACTAGCGGGAGGATAGGTGAGCAGTTCTTC.

The chain links TRBV27 to TRBJ1-4; D might be TRBD1 (5 bases). The CDR3 has 15 residues. V dropped 2 bases and J dropped 7 bases, with 14 bases sitting between them. Germline V CDR1 and CDR2: MNHEY, SMNVEV (reference sequence). In DNA, the CDR3 is TGTGCCAGCAGTTTAACAGGACGTGTACGTGAAAAACTGTTTTTT. It codes for CASSLTGRVREKLFF.

Of note for this clonotype: The junction departs from the called germline gene at one end, perhaps through a read error. V and J are TRBV7-2 and TRBJ2-1; no firm D call. The CDR3 contains 13 residues. Germline CDR1 is SGHTA and CDR2 is FQGNSA. CDR3 coding DNA: TGTGCCAGCAGCTTAGAGGGCTACACTGAGCAGTTCTTC. This codes for CASSLEGYTEQFF.

CDR3 DNA: TGCGCCAGCAGCCTTAGGACAGGGTGGGACTCCTACGAGCAGTACTTC. Its protein is CASSLRTGWDSYEQYF. The chain joins TRBV5-1 to TRBJ2-7; 8 bases are a match to TRBD1. V shed 4 bases, J shed 0 bases, and the junction held 9 bases outside the gene matches. The length of the CDR3 is 16 residues. The germline V gene has CDR1 SGHRS and CDR2 YFSETQ. The whole variable domain, filled in from reference TRBV5-1 and TRBJ2-7, reads KAGVTQTPRYLIKTRGQQVTLSCSPISGHRSVSWYQQTPGQGLQFLFEYFSETQRNKGNFPGRFSGRQFSNSRSEMNVSTLELGDSALYLCASSLRTGWDSYEQYFGPGTRLTVT.

This rearrangement joins TRBV24-1 to TRBJ2-3, with 10 bases identical to TRBD1. Losses at the gene ends were 3 bases for V and 8 bases for J; bases not matched to a gene: 13. This CDR3 has 17 amino acids. Germline CDR1 and CDR2: KGHDR and SFDVKD. For the CDR3, the DNA is TGTGCCACCAGTGATCAATTCCCGGGACAGGGGAAGGGTACGCAGTATTTT. Its translation is CATSDQFPGQGKGTQYF.

The rearrangement uses TRBV30 and TRBJ1-2; possibly TRBD1 for D (5 bases). Trimming took off 0 bases at V and 5 bases at J, with 16 bases between the two ends. The CDR3 runs 15 residues. Germline-derived CDR1 and CDR2 are GTSNPN and SVGIG (reference sequence). In nucleotides, the CDR3 is TGTGCCTGGAGTGTTACTACAGGCAAGGGGTATGGCTACACCTTC. It translates to CAWSVTTGKGYGYTF.

This clonotype was seen a few times. This chain joins TRBV4-1 and TRBJ1-2; 8 bases map to TRBD1. Per germline, CDR1 MGHRA and CDR2 YSYEKL. The CDR3 is 15 residues long. V trimming: 1 base; J trimming: 4 bases; junction bases outside the gene matches: 5. The CDR3 nucleotides are TGCGCCAGCAGCCAAGCGGCCGGGACAGGCTATGGCTACACCTTC. This gives the protein CASSQAAGTGYGYTF.

This clonotype was found a few times. V and J are TRBV6-6 and TRBJ2-4; no clear D gene. Trimming cost V 4 bases and J 10 bases, with 11 bases left between them. The CDR3 covers 12 residues. Per the germline V gene, CDR1 is MNHNY and CDR2 is SVGAGI (reference sequence). This CDR3 reads CASSSARSIQYF. CDR3 nucleotide sequence: TGTGCCAGCAGTTCTGCACGTTCGATTCAGTACTTC.

In this sample, this clonotype turned up a few times. This rearrangement joins TRBV5-1 to TRBJ1-2; maybe TRBD1 (5 bases). This CDR3 has 15 residues. Trimming removed 4 bases from V and 4 bases from J, with 17 bases in between. Germline V gene data show CDR1 as SGHRS and CDR2 as YFSETQ. The CDR3, as DNA: TGCGCCAGCAGCCGACCCACCGACAGTCTCTATGGCTACACCTTC. This sequence encodes CASSRPTDSLYGYTF.

This clonotype was counted a single time. The chain uses TRBV14 and TRBJ2-1; D gene ambiguous. The J call may be incorrect, as the DNA end agrees better with TRBJ2-7. The CDR3 length is 13 residues. Germline lookup yields CDR1 SGHDN and CDR2 FVKESK. CDR3 protein: CASSQPVSYEQYV. CDR3 sequence (DNA): TGTGCCAGCAGCCAGCCGGTGTCCTACGAGCAGTACGTC.